These T cell receptor beta chains were read from a single sample in a study of T-cell reconstitution after alpha-beta-depleted transplantation in children. MiXCR, run by TCRdb on the PCR reads, gives a single entry per CDR3 protein. The table records hundreds of thousands of distinct CDR3 sequences, under 15% of them present only once. The material was PBMCs, obtained before TCRalphabeta/CD19-depleted stem cell transplant. These receptors originate from a girl aged 2-10 years with congenital amegakaryocytic thrombocytopenia, due to receive a stem cell transplant. Both conserved end residues are part of each CDR3. Each record gives: clone size, V gene, J gene, D gene, CDR3 DNA, CDR3 protein. D genes are given only for firm matches. For some rows the clone size is stated as once, few or many, or as a class when expanded; others skip it.

clone_size: many; v_call: TRBV29-1; j_call: TRBJ2-1; d_call: -; cdr3_nt: TGCAGCGTGGTAATAGTTGGTGTTGGGATTTCCTACAATGAGCAGTTCTTC; cdr3_aa: CSVVIVGVGISYNEQFF
clone_size: many; v_call: TRBV18; j_call: TRBJ2-1; d_call: TRBD1; cdr3_nt: TGTGCCAGCTCACCTCGGACAGGGCCTTACAATGAGCAGTTCTTC; cdr3_aa: CASSPRTGPYNEQFF
clone_size: few; v_call: TRBV20-1; j_call: TRBJ2-3; d_call: -; cdr3_nt: TGCAGTGCTGGGAACTCCGGGCCCTCCTACGATACGCAGTATTTT; cdr3_aa: CSAGNSGPSYDTQYF
clone_size: -; v_call: TRBV29-1; j_call: TRBJ1-3; d_call: -; cdr3_nt: TGCAGCGTTGAACCGGGGGCGGAAGGAAACACCATATATTTT; cdr3_aa: CSVEPGAEGNTIYF
clone_size: few; v_call: TRBV5-1; j_call: TRBJ2-1; d_call: TRBD1; cdr3_nt: TGCGCCAGCCGACCGGGACAGGGGTACCACAATGAGCAGTTCTTC; cdr3_aa: CASRPGQGYHNEQFF
clone_size: many; v_call: TRBV6-5; j_call: TRBJ2-3; d_call: -; cdr3_nt: TGTGCCAGCAGCTGGGTTAGGACAGGCACAGATACGCAGTATTTT; cdr3_aa: CASSWVRTGTDTQYF
clone_size: many; v_call: TRBV29-1; j_call: TRBJ2-1; d_call: TRBD1; cdr3_nt: TGCAGCTACAGGGGCGATGAGCAGTTCTTC; cdr3_aa: CSYRGDEQFF
clone_size: many; v_call: TRBV7-2; j_call: TRBJ1-5; d_call: -; cdr3_nt: TGTGCCAGCAGCTTCTGGAGGGATCAGCCCCAGCATTTT; cdr3_aa: CASSFWRDQPQHF
clone_size: -; v_call: TRBV7-6; j_call: TRBJ2-2; d_call: -; cdr3_nt: TGTGCCAGCAGCCATCGACGAAATTCAGGGGTCGAAACGAACACCGGGGAGCTGTTTTTT; cdr3_aa: CASSHRRNSGVETNTGELFF
clone_size: few; v_call: TRBV5-1; j_call: TRBJ2-1; d_call: -; cdr3_nt: TGCGCCAGCAGCTCAGACGCGGGGTTGTGGAATGAGCAGTTCTTC; cdr3_aa: CASSSDAGLWNEQFF
clone_size: few; v_call: TRBV12-3/TRBV12-4; j_call: TRBJ1-1; d_call: -; cdr3_nt: TGTGCCAGCAGTTTAAGACGACAGGAGAACACTGAAGCTTTCTTT; cdr3_aa: CASSLRRQENTEAFF
clone_size: -; v_call: TRBV29-1; j_call: TRBJ2-5; d_call: -; cdr3_nt: TGCAGCGTTGAAGAGTGGAAAGAGACCCAGTACTTC; cdr3_aa: CSVEEWKETQYF
clone_size: -; v_call: TRBV7-9; j_call: TRBJ2-1; d_call: -; cdr3_nt: TGTGCCAGCAGCTTTATTTCCGAGAATGAGCAGTTCTTC; cdr3_aa: CASSFISENEQFF
clone_size: many; v_call: TRBV9; j_call: TRBJ2-3; d_call: -; cdr3_nt: TGTGCCAGCAGCGTAGGCGTAAGCACAGATACGCAGTATTTT; cdr3_aa: CASSVGVSTDTQYF
clone_size: few; v_call: TRBV15; j_call: TRBJ2-2; d_call: TRBD2; cdr3_nt: TGTGCCACCAACCTAGCGGGAGCAGGGAACACCGGGGAGCTGTTTTTT; cdr3_aa: CATNLAGAGNTGELFF
clone_size: -; v_call: TRBV7-2; j_call: TRBJ2-2; d_call: -; cdr3_nt: TGTGCCAGCAAAGGGTTTCTCACCGGGGAGCTGTTTTTT; cdr3_aa: CASKGFLTGELFF
clone_size: many; v_call: TRBV5-1; j_call: TRBJ2-7; d_call: TRBD2; cdr3_nt: TGCGCCAGCAGCTCGTCTAGCGGGATGAGCTACGAGCAGTACTTC; cdr3_aa: CASSSSSGMSYEQYF
clone_size: few; v_call: TRBV5-1; j_call: TRBJ2-1; d_call: -; cdr3_nt: TGCGCCAGCAGCTTGGCCCTCGGTCGCATGGAGCAGTTCTTC; cdr3_aa: CASSLALGRMEQFF
clone_size: many; v_call: TRBV20-1; j_call: TRBJ1-4; d_call: TRBD1; cdr3_nt: TGCAGTGCGAGGAGAGGGGGCGAGGAAAAACTGTTTTTT; cdr3_aa: CSARRGGEEKLFF
clone_size: few; v_call: TRBV20-1; j_call: TRBJ1-3; d_call: -; cdr3_nt: TGCAGTGCTAGAGATTCGGGAGGCAGTGGAAACACCATATATTTT; cdr3_aa: CSARDSGGSGNTIYF
clone_size: few; v_call: TRBV14; j_call: TRBJ2-3; d_call: TRBD2; cdr3_nt: TGTGCCAGCAGCCAAGATTGGAGGGGAGGGACAGATACGCAGTATTTT; cdr3_aa: CASSQDWRGGTDTQYF
clone_size: few; v_call: TRBV5-1; j_call: TRBJ1-2; d_call: -; cdr3_nt: TGCGCCAGCAGCTTGGAAGTCGGAGGTTCTTACTATGGCTACCCCTTC; cdr3_aa: CASSLEVGGSYYGYPF
clone_size: many; v_call: TRBV12-3/TRBV12-4; j_call: TRBJ2-3; d_call: TRBD2; cdr3_nt: TGTGCCAGCAGTTTCCGGACTAGCGGCACAGATACGCAGTATTTT; cdr3_aa: CASSFRTSGTDTQYF
clone_size: few; v_call: TRBV7-9; j_call: TRBJ2-6; d_call: -; cdr3_nt: TGTGCCAGCAGCTTTGGACGGTCCGTCTCTGGGGCCAACGTCCTGACTTTC; cdr3_aa: CASSFGRSVSGANVLTF
clone_size: many; v_call: TRBV12-3/TRBV12-4; j_call: TRBJ2-3; d_call: -; cdr3_nt: TGTGCCAGCAGTTTTGGAGCTGGAGGGGATACGCAGTATTTT; cdr3_aa: CASSFGAGGDTQYF
clone_size: few; v_call: TRBV5-8; j_call: TRBJ2-3; d_call: TRBD2; cdr3_nt: TGTGCCAGCAGCCCGCGAAATATAGCGGGAGGCACAGATACGCAGTATTTT; cdr3_aa: CASSPRNIAGGTDTQYF
clone_size: many; v_call: TRBV5-1; j_call: TRBJ2-5; d_call: -; cdr3_nt: TGCGCCAGCAGCTTGGTGGACACTCTCGTCGGAGAGACCCAGTACTTC; cdr3_aa: CASSLVDTLVGETQYF
clone_size: many; v_call: TRBV7-2; j_call: TRBJ2-1; d_call: -; cdr3_nt: TGTGCCAGCAGCTTAGGCCCGCCCTCCTACAATGAGCAGTTCTTC; cdr3_aa: CASSLGPPSYNEQFF
clone_size: -; v_call: TRBV20-1; j_call: TRBJ2-3; d_call: -; cdr3_nt: TGCAGTGCGGAAGGTCCCTCTAGCACAGATACGCAGTATTTT; cdr3_aa: CSAEGPSSTDTQYF